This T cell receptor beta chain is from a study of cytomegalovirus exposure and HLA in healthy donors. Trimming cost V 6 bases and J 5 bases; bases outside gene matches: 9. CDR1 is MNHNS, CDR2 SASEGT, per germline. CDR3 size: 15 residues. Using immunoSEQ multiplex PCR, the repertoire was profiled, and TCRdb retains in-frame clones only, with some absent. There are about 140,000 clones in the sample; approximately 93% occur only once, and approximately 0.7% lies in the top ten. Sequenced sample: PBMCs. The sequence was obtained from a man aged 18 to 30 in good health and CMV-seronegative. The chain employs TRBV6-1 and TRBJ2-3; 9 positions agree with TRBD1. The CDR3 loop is CASRDYRGREDTQYF. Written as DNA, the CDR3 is TGTGCCAGCAGGGATTACAGGGGGCGGGAAGATACGCAGTATTTT.